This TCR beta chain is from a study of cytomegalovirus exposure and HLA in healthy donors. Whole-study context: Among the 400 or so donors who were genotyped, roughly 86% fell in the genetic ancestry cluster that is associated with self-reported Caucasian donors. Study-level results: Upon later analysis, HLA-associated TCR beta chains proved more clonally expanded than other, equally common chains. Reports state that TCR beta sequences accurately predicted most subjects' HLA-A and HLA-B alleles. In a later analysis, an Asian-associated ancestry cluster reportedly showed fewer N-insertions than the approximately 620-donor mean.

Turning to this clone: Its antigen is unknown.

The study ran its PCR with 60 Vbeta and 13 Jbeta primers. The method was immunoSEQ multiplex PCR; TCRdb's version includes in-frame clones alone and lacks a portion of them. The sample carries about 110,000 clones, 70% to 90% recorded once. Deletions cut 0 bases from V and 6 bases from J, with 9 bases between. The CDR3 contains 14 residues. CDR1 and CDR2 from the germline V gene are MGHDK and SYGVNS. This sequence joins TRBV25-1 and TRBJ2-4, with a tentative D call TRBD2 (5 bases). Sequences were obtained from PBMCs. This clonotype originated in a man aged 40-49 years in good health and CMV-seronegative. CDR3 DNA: TGTGCCAGCAGTGAATATGGTGGAGGAAACATTCAGTACTTC. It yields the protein CASSEYGGGNIQYF.